The rows below give T cell receptor beta chains drawn from one sample of a study of CD8+CD57+ T cells in acquired aplastic anemia. TCRdb itself ran the reads through MiXCR, one entry per CDR3 protein. The profile shows approximately 200,000 distinct CDR3 sequences, about three fifths of them singletons. Sample: sorted CD4+, CD8+, or CD8+CD57+ T cells (not recorded which) from PBMCs. The receptors shown here come from a human donor with severe aplastic anemia or a healthy control (not recorded which). Each CDR3 is given with its conserved first and last residue. D genes are given only for firm matches. Not all rows give a size; the values are once, few, many and, for expanded clones, a class.

J,size,V,D,DNA,CDR3
TRBJ2-3,.,TRBV7-6,.,TGTGCCAGCAGCTTCCCTGGGACTTCCCCGGGCACAGATACGCAGTATTTT,CASSFPGTSPGTDTQYF
TRBJ2-3,.,TRBV5-1,.,TGCGCCAGCAAGCTCAGGGATACGCAGTATTTT,CASKLRDTQYF
TRBJ2-7,few,TRBV7-7,.,TGTGCCAGCAGCTTAGGATCCGGGTCGGAGCAGTACTTC,CASSLGSGSEQYF
TRBJ1-5,.,TRBV20-1,.,TGCAGTGCAGCGCAGGGAAGGGATCAGCCCCAGCATTTT,CSAAQGRDQPQHF
TRBJ1-1,.,TRBV20-1,.,TGCAGTGCTAGAGATAACAGGGAAACTGAAGCTTTCTTT,CSARDNRETEAFF
TRBJ2-7,.,TRBV12-5,TRBD1,TGTGCTAGTGGTTCACTCCGACAGGGATTAGGGAAGCAGTACTTC,CASGSLRQGLGKQYF
TRBJ2-3,.,TRBV15,.,TGTGCCACCAGCAGACTTGTCCTGCGAGATACGCAGTATTTT,CATSRLVLRDTQYF
TRBJ2-2,few,TRBV10-3,.,TGTGCCATCAGTGAGACCGGGGAGCTGTTTTTT,CAISETGELFF
TRBJ1-5,.,TRBV15,TRBD1,TGTGCCACCAGCAGGGGAGGGACAGGGGCACAGCCCCAGCATTTT,CATSRGGTGAQPQHF
TRBJ2-7,.,TRBV7-8,.,TGTGCCAGCAGCCTTTCGGGATGGGGTCACGAGCAGTACTTC,CASSLSGWGHEQYF
TRBJ2-7,.,TRBV7-9,.,TGTGCCAGCAGCTTTGCGGGGGCCACCGAGCAGTACTTC,CASSFAGATEQYF
TRBJ2-7,.,TRBV19,TRBD2,TGTGCCAGTACCCCGGGACTAGGTAACTACGAGCAGTACTTC,CASTPGLGNYEQYF
TRBJ2-7,.,TRBV19,.,TGTGCCAGTAGTATGGCCCCGAGAGGGGAGCAGTACTTC,CASSMAPRGEQYF
TRBJ2-1,.,TRBV24-1,.,TGTGCCACCAGTGATTTGAACAGCGGTAGGGATGAGCAGTTCTTC,CATSDLNSGRDEQFF
TRBJ1-1,few,TRBV10-1,.,TGCGCCAGGAGGACCCAGGCGAACACTGAAGCTTTCTTT,CARRTQANTEAFF
TRBJ2-7,.,TRBV20-1,TRBD1,TGCAGTGCTAGTACCGGGACAGCCTACGAGCAGTACTTC,CSASTGTAYEQYF
TRBJ2-5,.,TRBV7-6,TRBD2,TGTGCCAGCAGCTATAGCGGGGGGGGCCCTCAAGAGACCCAGTACTTC,CASSYSGGGPQETQYF
TRBJ1-5,.,TRBV7-9,.,TGTGCCAGCAGCTTAGGTCCGGGGTTGGATAGCAATCAGCCCCAGCATTTT,CASSLGPGLDSNQPQHF
TRBJ2-1,many,TRBV12-3/TRBV12-4,.,TGTGCCAGCAGTTTATCTCATCTACCCTACAATGAGCAGTTCTTC,CASSLSHLPYNEQFF
TRBJ2-3,.,TRBV7-8,TRBD2,TGTGCCAGCAGCCGGGGGGGGAGCGGAGCAGATACGCAGTATTTT,CASSRGGSGADTQYF
TRBJ1-4,.,TRBV2,.,TGTGCCAGCAGGAGAGGGGGGCTGGCTAATGAAAAACTGTTTTTT,CASRRGGLANEKLFF
TRBJ2-7,.,TRBV7-8,.,TGTGCCAGCAGCTTAGACAGAGAGGAATACTTC,CASSLDREEYF
TRBJ1-6,few,TRBV6-6,.,TGTGCCAGCAGTGATGAGATTGGGGGCTCCTATAATTCACCCCTCCACTTT,CASSDEIGGSYNSPLHF
TRBJ2-7,.,TRBV7-2,.,TGTGCCAGCAGCTTAGAAGGTGGTTCCCTCGGCGAGCAGTACTTC,CASSLEGGSLGEQYF
TRBJ2-7,.,TRBV29-1,.,TGCAGTAAAAGGGGGAGTGGGGGAAGACCCTACGAGCAGTACTTC,CSKRGSGGRPYEQYF
TRBJ2-3,.,TRBV5-1,.,TGCGCCAGCAGCTTGGGCGTAGATACGCAGTATTTT,CASSLGVDTQYF